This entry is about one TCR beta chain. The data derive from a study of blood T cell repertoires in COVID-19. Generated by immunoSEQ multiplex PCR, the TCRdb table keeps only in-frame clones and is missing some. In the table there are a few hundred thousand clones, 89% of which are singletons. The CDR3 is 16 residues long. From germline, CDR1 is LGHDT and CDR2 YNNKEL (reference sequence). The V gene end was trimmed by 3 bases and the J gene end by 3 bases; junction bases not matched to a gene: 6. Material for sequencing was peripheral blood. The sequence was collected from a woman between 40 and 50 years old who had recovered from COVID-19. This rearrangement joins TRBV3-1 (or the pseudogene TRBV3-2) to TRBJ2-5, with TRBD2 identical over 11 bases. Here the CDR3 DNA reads TGTGCCAGCAGCCACCTGGGGGGACTAGCGGAAGAGACCCAGTACTTC. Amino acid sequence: CASSHLGGLAEETQYF.